One and the same sample provided the 3 T cell receptor beta chains below, sequenced in a study of response to subunit inactivated influenza vaccine. TCRdb processed the RT-PCR reads anew with MiXCR; each CDR3 protein has one entry. The repertoire includes almost 600,000 distinct CDR3 sequences, 12% to 15% of them detected once, and 11% sits in the top ten. The input for sequencing was PBMCs from blood, taken about 13 days after vaccination. These receptors came from a man aged 45-65 years who received an inactivated influenza vaccine.

This chain connects TRBV3-1 to TRBJ2-7; unclear D gene. The CDR3 totals 16 residues. V dropped 4 bases and J dropped 2 bases, with 18 bases sitting between them. The germline V gene encodes CDR1 LGHDT and CDR2 YNNKEL (reference sequence). The CDR3 loop is CASSLPAAAETYEQYF. CDR3 DNA sequence: TGTGCCAGCAGCCTGCCGGCGGCAGCCGAAACCTACGAGCAGTACTTC.

V and J are TRBV20-1 and TRBJ1-5; 7 nucleotides align to TRBD1. Trimming removed 6 bases from V and 3 bases from J; junction bases left unmatched: 8. The germline V gene has CDR1 DFQATT and CDR2 SNEGSKA (reference sequence). This CDR3 is built from 14 residues. CDR3 in DNA: TGCAGTGCCTCCTCCGGGACAGTCAATCAGCCCCAGCATTTT. Protein sequence: CSASSGTVNQPQHF.

This sequence joins TRBV19 and TRBJ1-1; D is uncertain. V lost 0 bases, J lost 8 bases, and 7 bases lay in between. Per germline, CDR1 LNHDA and CDR2 SQIVND (reference sequence). The CDR3 contains 12 residues. The CDR3 loop is CASSIDSSEAFF. The CDR3 nucleotides read TGTGCCAGTAGTATAGATTCCAGCGAAGCTTTCTTT.